This T cell receptor beta chain is from a study of CD8+CD57+ T cells in acquired aplastic anemia. At the level of the study: Sorted CD4+ and CD8+ cells gave a mean 3.2 ug DNA, range about 0.2 to 27.4 ug. As sequenced from healthy donors, CD4+ cells averaged about 11 million reads.

Notes on the study in general: No significant difference in CD8+ Simpson's diversity was found between patients and controls.

According to the study, genomic DNA was the template for TCR beta VDJ and CDR3 profiling. TCRdb independently ran MiXCR on the reads; one entry per CDR3 protein. The table has some 190,000 distinct CDR3 sequences, approximately 46% seen once; the top ten hold 2.9%. This clonotype has ten or more counts. The antigen is unknown. The CDR3 runs to 15 residues. Looked up from germline, CDR1 is MNHNS and CDR2 is SASEGT. Trimming took 5 bases from V and 5 from J; bases not matched to a gene: 9. The chain is built from TRBV6-1 and TRBJ2-1; 7 nucleotides match TRBD2. The source of this sequence is a human donor in good health. The sequencing sample was made of sorted CD4+, CD8+, or CD8+CD57+ T cells (not recorded which) from PBMCs. The CDR3 here is CASSTPGLLNNEQFF. In nucleotides, the CDR3 is TGTGCCAGCAGTACTCCGGGACTACTCAACAATGAGCAGTTCTTC.